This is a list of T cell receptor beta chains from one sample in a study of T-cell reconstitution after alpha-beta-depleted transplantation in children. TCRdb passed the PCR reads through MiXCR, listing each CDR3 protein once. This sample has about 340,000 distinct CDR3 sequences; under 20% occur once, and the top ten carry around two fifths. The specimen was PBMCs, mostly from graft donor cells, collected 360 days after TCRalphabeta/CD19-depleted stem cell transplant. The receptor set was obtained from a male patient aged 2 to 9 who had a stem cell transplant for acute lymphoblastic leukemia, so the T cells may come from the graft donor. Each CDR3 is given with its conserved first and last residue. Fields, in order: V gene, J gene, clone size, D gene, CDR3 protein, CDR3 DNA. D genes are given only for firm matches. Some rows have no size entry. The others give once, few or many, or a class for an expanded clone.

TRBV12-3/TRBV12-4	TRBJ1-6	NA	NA	CASSLPGMRALHF	TGTGCCAGCAGTTTACCTGGAATGAGGGCCCTCCACTTT
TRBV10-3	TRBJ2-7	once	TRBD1	CAISALKGRGTYEQYF	TGTGCCATCAGTGCTCTAAAGGGCAGGGGGACCTACGAGCAGTACTTC
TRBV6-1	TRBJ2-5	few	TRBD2	CASGEIAGGPKTQYF	TGTGCCAGCGGAGAAATAGCGGGAGGGCCAAAGACCCAGTACTTC
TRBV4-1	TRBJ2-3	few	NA	CASSLPGQGRSGKVDTQYF	TGCGCCAGCAGCCTACCAGGGCAGGGGCGGAGTGGGAAAGTGGATACGCAGTATTTT
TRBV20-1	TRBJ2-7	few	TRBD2	CSAPADSGTQYF	TGCAGTGCCCCGGCTGATAGCGGGACGCAGTACTTC
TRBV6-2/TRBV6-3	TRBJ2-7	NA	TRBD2	CASSYSRSGSSYEQYF	TGTGCCAGCAGTTACTCGAGAAGCGGGAGTTCTTACGAGCAGTACTTC
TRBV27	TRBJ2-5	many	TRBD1	CASSRTGQVRQETQYF	TGTGCCAGCAGCAGGACCGGACAGGTTCGACAAGAGACCCAGTACTTC
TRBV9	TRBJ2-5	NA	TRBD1	CASSVGTGFETQYF	TGTGCCAGCAGCGTAGGGACAGGGTTTGAGACCCAGTACTTC
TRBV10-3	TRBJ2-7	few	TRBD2	CAISVSGSSYEQYF	TGTGCCATCAGTGTCAGCGGGAGTTCCTACGAGCAGTACTTC
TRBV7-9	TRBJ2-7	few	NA	CASSPPAAYEQYF	TGTGCCAGCAGCCCTCCCGCGGCCTACGAGCAGTACTTC
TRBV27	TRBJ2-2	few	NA	CASSLLAAGELFF	TGTGCCAGCAGTTTATTAGCGGCCGGGGAGCTGTTTTTT
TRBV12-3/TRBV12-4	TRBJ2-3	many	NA	CASSFVETDTQYF	TGTGCCAGCAGTTTTGTAGAGACGGATACGCAGTATTTT
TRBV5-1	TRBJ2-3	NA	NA	CASSSSEGTQYF	TGCGCCAGCAGCTCCTCAGAAGGTACGCAGTATTTT
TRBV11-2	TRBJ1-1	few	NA	CASSPLGLNTEAFF	TGTGCCAGCAGCCCCTTGGGTTTGAACACTGAAGCTTTCTTT
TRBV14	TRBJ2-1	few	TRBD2	CASSQFPTSGMDNEQFF	TGTGCCAGCAGCCAATTCCCGACTAGCGGGATGGACAATGAGCAGTTCTTC
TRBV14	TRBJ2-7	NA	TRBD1	CASSPWDRVYEQYF	TGTGCCAGCAGCCCTTGGGACAGGGTGTACGAGCAGTACTTC
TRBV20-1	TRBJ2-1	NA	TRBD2	CSRLGTSGYNEQFF	TGCAGCCGTCTCGGGACTAGTGGGTACAATGAGCAGTTCTTC
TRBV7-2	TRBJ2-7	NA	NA	CASSLTGRGSYEQYF	TGTGCCAGCAGCTTAACCGGGAGAGGGAGCTACGAGCAGTACTTC
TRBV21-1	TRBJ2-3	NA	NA	CASSNGADHTDTQYF	TGTGCCAGCAGCAATGGAGCGGACCACACAGATACGCAGTATTTT
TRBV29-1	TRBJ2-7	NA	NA	CSALGPQSYEQYF	TGCAGCGCCCTGGGACCTCAGTCCTACGAGCAGTACTTC
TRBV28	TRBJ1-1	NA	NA	CASSVGGRGEAFF	TGTGCCAGCAGCGTAGGGGGGCGCGGGGAAGCTTTCTTT
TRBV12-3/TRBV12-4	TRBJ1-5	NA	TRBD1	CASLHGGQGDSNQPQHF	TGTGCCAGCCTCCACGGTGGACAGGGGGATAGCAATCAGCCCCAGCATTTT
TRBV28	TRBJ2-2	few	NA	CASTRGGALTGELFF	TGTGCCAGCACGAGGGGGGGGGCGCTGACCGGGGAGCTGTTTTTT
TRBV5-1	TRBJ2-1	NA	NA	CASSLEDGSSYNEQFF	TGCGCCAGCAGCTTGGAGGACGGTAGCTCCTACAATGAGCAGTTCTTC
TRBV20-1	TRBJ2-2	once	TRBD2	CSARPGTSETGELFF	TGCAGTGCTAGGCCCGGGACTAGCGAAACCGGGGAGCTGTTTTTT
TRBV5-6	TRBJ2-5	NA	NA	CASSSRLAGHEAETQYF	TGTGCCAGCAGCAGTCGGCTAGCAGGACACGAGGCAGAGACCCAGTACTTC
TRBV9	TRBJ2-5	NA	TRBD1	CASSSRTGWGETQYF	TGTGCCAGCAGCTCGCGGACAGGGTGGGGAGAGACCCAGTACTTC
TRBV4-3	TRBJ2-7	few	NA	CASSHYYGTDSYEQYF	TGCGCCAGCAGCCATTACTATGGGACGGATTCCTACGAGCAGTACTTC
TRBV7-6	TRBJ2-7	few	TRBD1	CASTEGARGYEQYF	TGTGCCAGCACCGAGGGGGCGCGTGGCTACGAGCAGTACTTC
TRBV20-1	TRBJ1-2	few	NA	CSARGPNYGYTF	TGCAGTGCTAGGGGACCCAACTATGGCTACACCTTC
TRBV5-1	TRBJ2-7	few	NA	CASIVGDNYEQYF	TGCGCCAGCATCGTGGGGGACAACTACGAGCAGTACTTC
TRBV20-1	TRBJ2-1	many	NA	CSASRDRRYNEQFF	TGCAGTGCTAGCCGAGACCGGAGGTACAATGAGCAGTTCTTC
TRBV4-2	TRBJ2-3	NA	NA	CASSPLTSDTQYF	TGTGCCAGCAGCCCCCTCACCTCAGATACGCAGTATTTT
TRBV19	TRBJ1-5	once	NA	CASSPFRQANQPQHF	TGTGCCAGTAGCCCCTTTCGACAGGCCAATCAGCCCCAGCATTTT
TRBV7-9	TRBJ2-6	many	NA	CASSLTGVSGANVLTF	TGTGCCAGCAGCTTAACGGGAGTATCAGGGGCCAACGTCCTGACTTTC
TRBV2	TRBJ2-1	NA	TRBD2	CASSEAKAGELAYNEQFF	TGTGCCAGCAGTGAGGCTAAAGCGGGAGAGCTCGCGTACAATGAGCAGTTCTTC
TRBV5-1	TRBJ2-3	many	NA	CASNRERDTDTQYF	TGCGCCAGCAATCGCGAGCGTGACACAGATACGCAGTATTTT
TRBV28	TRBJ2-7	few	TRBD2	CASSALAGDSYEQYF	TGTGCCAGCAGTGCACTAGCGGGTGACTCCTACGAGCAGTACTTC
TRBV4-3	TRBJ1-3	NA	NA	CASSQARGGGNTIYF	TGCGCCAGCAGCCAAGCTCGGGGAGGTGGAAACACCATATATTTT
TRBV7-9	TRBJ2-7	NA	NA	CASSLISGSYEQYF	TGTGCCAGCAGCTTAATATCGGGTTCCTACGAGCAGTACTTC
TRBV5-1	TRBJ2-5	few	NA	CASSELYQETQYF	TGCGCCAGCAGCGAGCTGTACCAAGAGACCCAGTACTTC
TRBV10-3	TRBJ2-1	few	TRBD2	CAIRPGLASYNEQFF	TGTGCCATCAGACCGGGACTAGCGTCCTACAATGAGCAGTTCTTC
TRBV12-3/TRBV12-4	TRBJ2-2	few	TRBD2	CASSLARGTSVAGELFF	TGTGCCAGCAGTTTAGCGCGGGGGACTAGCGTCGCCGGGGAGCTGTTTTTT
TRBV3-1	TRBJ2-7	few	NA	CASSRELGATYEQYF	TGTGCCAGCAGCCGTGAGTTAGGGGCAACCTACGAGCAGTACTTC
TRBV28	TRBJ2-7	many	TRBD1	CASSSLAEGQGHYEQYF	TGTGCCAGCAGTTCGCTGGCTGAGGGACAGGGTCACTACGAGCAGTACTTC
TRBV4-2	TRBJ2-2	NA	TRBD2	CASSPFIAGGANTGELFF	TGTGCCAGCAGCCCGTTTATAGCGGGAGGGGCGAACACCGGGGAGCTGTTTTTT
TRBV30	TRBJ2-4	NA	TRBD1	CAGTRTGANIQYF	TGTGCCGGCACACGGACAGGGGCGAACATTCAGTACTTC
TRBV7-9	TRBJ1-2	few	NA	CASSLAGPFYGYTF	TGTGCCAGCAGCTTAGCGGGCCCCTTCTATGGCTACACCTTC
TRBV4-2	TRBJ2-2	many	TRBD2	CASSRAGGPSGRAAGELFF	TGTGCCAGCAGTAGGGCCGGAGGGCCCAGCGGGAGGGCCGCCGGGGAGCTGTTTTTT
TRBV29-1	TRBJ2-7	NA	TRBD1	CSVGGTAYEQYF	TGCAGCGTTGGGGGGACAGCCTACGAGCAGTACTTC
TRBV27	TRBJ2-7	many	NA	CASSLAGSSYEQYF	TGTGCCAGCAGCTTAGCTGGGAGCTCCTACGAGCAGTACTTC
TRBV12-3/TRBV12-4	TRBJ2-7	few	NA	CASMVPGQNEQYF	TGTGCCAGCATGGTCCCCGGACAGAACGAGCAGTACTTC
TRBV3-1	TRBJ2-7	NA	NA	CASSQGWTARSYEQYF	TGTGCCAGCAGCCAAGGATGGACAGCGCGTTCCTACGAGCAGTACTTC